The T cell receptor (beta chain) under discussion was sequenced for a study of T cell repertoires in ileal Crohn's disease (dated by TCRdb to between 2018 and 2020). For the wider study: At the time of surgery, roughly 35% of patients were active smokers, and the median duration of disease was 7.9 years. Every patient underwent surgery because of a complication, which was stricturing disease in 61% of cases and penetrating disease in roughly 39%. Postoperative therapy was given to about half of the patients, with thiopurines administered to about ten patients and anti-TNF agents administered to 18 patients. The M0 samples consisted of biopsies taken from the inflamed part of the ileum within the surgical resection specimen. Roughly 500 nanograms of biopsy DNA per sample were submitted for commercial TCRB immunosequencing. The TCR repertoire was analysed in over 50 patients with Crohn's disease drawn from a prospective multicentre cohort. Running in parallel with the study was a multicentre cohort set up to find predictors of early endoscopic recurrence following ileocolonic resection. A Rutgeerts score above i0 was used to define endoscopic postoperative recurrence. A total of roughly 170 mucosal samples from around 57 patients were sequenced, collected from several sites on the surgical specimen and at postoperative endoscopy. General conclusions and limits of the study: Sorted CD8 T cells carried more high-frequency clones than CD4 T cells, suggesting mucosal expansions were mainly CD8. Compared with non-smokers, patients who were active smokers at surgery showed a significantly higher proportion of clonal expansions (about 27% vs 20%, p=0.02). Higher high-frequency clone percentages at surgery were associated with endoscopic recurrence; all patients with clonality above 26.8% (18/57) had recurrence. Only a subgroup of patients, of unstated size, had mucosal CD4 and CD8 T cells sorted and sequenced.

The V end loses 7 bases and the J end loses 3 bases, and a stretch of 27 bases separates them. The germline V gene supplies CDR1 SQVTM and CDR2 ANQGSEA. There are 17 amino acids in the CDR3, from cysteine to phenylalanine inclusive. CDR3 DNA is the only sequence kept; it has 51 bases, read in frame from the first base. The sample's time point label, in plain terms: inflamed ileum from the surgical specimen. Eligible patients were adults with ileal or ileocolonic Crohn's disease who had an indication for ileocolonic resection. Whole ileal mucosal biopsies were stored frozen at -80°C before DNA extraction. A TRizol-based method was used to extract genomic DNA from the frozen whole biopsies, and the DNA was quantified with a NanoDrop 2000 spectrophotometer. Remarks on this clone: The antigen this receptor binds is unknown. No base quality information exists; no much larger clone differs at one position.

Library preparation used the immunoSEQ multiplex PCR assay. Adaptive Biotechnology amplified the CDR3 regions from genomic DNA with a two-step multiplex PCR designed to control amplification bias. The first PCR used primers for every V and J gene segment; the second PCR added barcodes and Illumina adapters. An Illumina instrument was used to sequence the CDR3 libraries. Under the source paper's analysis protocol: The analysis drew on both the pipelines supplied by the vendor and custom analysis of the raw data in R/Bioconductor running R version 3.3.0. Clonality, which ranges from 0 to 1, was calculated as the inverse of the normalised Shannon entropy across all productive clones. High-frequency clones were defined as the share of the repertoire occupied by the top 100 clones, with only clones passing a 95% confidence test being retained. The Simpson index measured repertoire diversity, and the Morisita-Horn index measured overlap between samples. TCRdb's version of the immuneACCESS table is confined to in-frame rearrangements and falls short of the full clone set. An unresolved V gene accounts for under half of the shortfall where checked; the remainder is of unknown origin. The DNA gave D and trimming, while V, J and clone size come from that table. For this sample there are more than 15,000 clones; roughly three quarters appear just once. The ten biggest clones cover around 4% of the sample.

The sequenced sample was ileal tissue. Here the chain combines TRBV29-1 and TRBJ2-5; D gene: possibly TRBD2, on 5 matching bases. This TCR came from an adult with Crohn's disease. CDR3 loop: CSARIAAGEFRKETQYF. Read as DNA, the sequence is TGCAGCGCTAGGATAGCCGCGGGCGAGTTTCGAAAAGAGACCCAGTACTTC.